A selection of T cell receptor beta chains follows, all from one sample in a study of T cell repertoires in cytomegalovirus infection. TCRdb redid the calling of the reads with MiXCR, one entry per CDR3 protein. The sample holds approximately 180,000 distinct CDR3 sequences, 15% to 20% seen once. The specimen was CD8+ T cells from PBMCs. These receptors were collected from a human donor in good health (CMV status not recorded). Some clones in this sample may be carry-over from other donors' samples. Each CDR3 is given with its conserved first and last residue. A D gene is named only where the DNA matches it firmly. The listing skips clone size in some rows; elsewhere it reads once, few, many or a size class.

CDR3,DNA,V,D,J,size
CASSQGGQGAYEQYF,TGTGCCAGCAGCCAGGGCGGACAGGGAGCCTACGAGCAGTACTTC,TRBV4-2,TRBD1,TRBJ2-7,NA
CDSSLDSYEQYF,TGTGACAGCAGTCTTGACTCCTACGAGCAGTACTTC,TRBV6-2/TRBV6-3,NA,TRBJ2-7,NA
CASSSRGWDSNQPQHF,TGTGCCAGCAGTTCGCGCGGTTGGGATAGCAATCAGCCCCAGCATTTT,TRBV6-6,NA,TRBJ1-5,few
CASSRLDRAVQPQHF,TGTGCCAGCAGTCGCTTGGACAGGGCGGTTCAGCCCCAGCATTTT,TRBV6-6,TRBD1,TRBJ1-5,NA
CSACSTENTEAFF,TGCAGTGCTTGTAGTACTGAGAACACTGAAGCTTTCTTT,TRBV20-1,NA,TRBJ1-1,NA
CASRDSGGGNNEQFF,TGTGCCAGCAGGGATAGCGGGGGGGGGAATAATGAGCAGTTCTTC,TRBV12-3/TRBV12-4,TRBD2,TRBJ2-1,NA
CASGVGGSYEQYF,TGTGCCAGCGGAGTTGGGGGATCCTACGAGCAGTACTTC,TRBV6-2/TRBV6-3,NA,TRBJ2-7,few
CASSLLAASYNEQFF,TGTGCCAGCAGCCTACTAGCGGCATCCTACAATGAGCAGTTCTTC,TRBV7-2,TRBD2,TRBJ2-1,NA
CASSLETPWGDQPQHF,TGTGCCAGCAGCTTAGAGACTCCGTGGGGGGATCAGCCCCAGCATTTT,TRBV7-2,NA,TRBJ1-5,NA
CASGFFSNYNQPQHF,TGTGCTAGTGGTTTTTTTAGCAATTACAATCAGCCCCAGCATTTT,TRBV12-5,NA,TRBJ1-5,NA
CASSSHMGPYSNQPQHF,TGTGCCAGCAGCTCCCATATGGGACCGTATTCCAATCAGCCCCAGCATTTT,TRBV7-9,NA,TRBJ1-5,many
CPSSYPSESFF,TGTCCCAGCAGTTACCCCAGTGAATCTTTCTTT,TRBV6-2/TRBV6-3,NA,TRBJ1-1,NA
CASSSHKIDLSGANYGYTF,TGTGCCAGCAGCTCGCACAAAATTGACCTCTCCGGGGCTAACTATGGCTACACCTTC,TRBV7-2,NA,TRBJ1-2,few
CSARDFGGETQYF,TGCAGTGCTCGGGACTTCGGGGGGGAGACCCAGTACTTC,TRBV20-1,TRBD2,TRBJ2-5,NA
CASSFSGRLGEAFF,TGTGCCAGCAGTTTCAGTGGGAGGTTGGGTGAAGCTTTCTTT,TRBV28,NA,TRBJ1-1,NA
CASSLEQGAPLNIGELFF,TGTGCCAGCAGCTTAGAACAGGGGGCGCCCCTGAACATCGGGGAGCTGTTTTTT,TRBV7-8,TRBD1,TRBJ2-2,NA
CSAGTQQAGDEQFF,TGCAGTGCTGGAACCCAACAGGCGGGCGATGAGCAGTTCTTC,TRBV20-1,NA,TRBJ2-1,NA
CASSLGQHYEQYF,TGTGCCAGCAGCTTAGGACAGCACTACGAGCAGTACTTC,TRBV7-2,NA,TRBJ2-7,many
CASSRGYNEQFF,TGTGCCAGCAGTCGGGGCTACAATGAGCAGTTCTTC,TRBV27,NA,TRBJ2-1,NA
CASSSSGDGTNYGYTF,TGTGCCAGCAGCTCGTCAGGGGACGGAACTAACTATGGCTACACCTTC,TRBV7-9,NA,TRBJ1-2,NA
CASSNGLAGRRGTGELFF,TGTGCCAGCAGCAACGGACTAGCGGGGCGTCGGGGCACCGGGGAGCTGTTTTTT,TRBV7-2,TRBD2,TRBJ2-2,few
CASRAGNQPQHF,TGTGCCAGCAGGGCTGGCAATCAGCCCCAGCATTTT,TRBV2,NA,TRBJ1-5,NA
CASTPGNLFNQPQHF,TGTGCCAGCACCCCGGGAAATCTATTCAATCAGCCCCAGCATTTT,TRBV28,NA,TRBJ1-5,NA
CASSFKWSSSGNTIYF,TGTGCCAGCAGTTTCAAATGGTCTTCCTCTGGAAACACCATATATTTT,TRBV7-2,NA,TRBJ1-3,many
CASSLGDRGQYQETQYF,TGTGCCAGCAGCTTAGGGGACAGGGGGCAGTACCAAGAGACCCAGTACTTC,TRBV7-2,TRBD1,TRBJ2-5,many
CASSLPGTAALGYTF,TGTGCCAGCAGCTTGCCCGGGACGGCGGCACTCGGCTACACCTTC,TRBV5-6,NA,TRBJ1-2,few
CSARVEDFSTDTQYF,TGCAGTGCTAGAGTCGAGGATTTCTCGACGGATACGCAGTATTTT,TRBV20-1,NA,TRBJ2-3,many
CASSYLRGPGNEQFF,TGTGCCAGCAGTTACCTCCGGGGTCCGGGGAATGAGCAGTTCTTC,TRBV6-8,NA,TRBJ2-1,NA
CASSQAIQISGANVLTF,TGTGCCAGCAGCCAGGCGATACAGATCTCTGGGGCCAACGTCCTGACTTTC,TRBV7-6,NA,TRBJ2-6,NA
CASSLTGGPYEQYF,TGTGCCAGCAGCTTAACAGGGGGCCCCTACGAGCAGTACTTC,TRBV11-2,TRBD1,TRBJ2-7,NA
CASSAGGRPGENTIYF,TGTGCCAGCAGCGCAGGCGGAAGGCCCGGGGAAAACACCATATATTTT,TRBV7-2,NA,TRBJ1-3,NA
CAISGANPSYEQYF,TGTGCCATCAGCGGGGCCAACCCCTCCTACGAGCAGTACTTC,TRBV10-3,NA,TRBJ2-7,NA
CASSVIESGGEQYF,TGTGCCAGCAGCGTAATTGAATCTGGGGGCGAGCAGTACTTC,TRBV9,NA,TRBJ2-7,NA
CASSLTAAQAHEQYF,TGTGCCAGCAGCTTAACCGCGGCGCAGGCCCACGAGCAGTACTTC,TRBV7-3,NA,TRBJ2-7,few
CASTQGTIGNTIYF,TGTGCCAGCACCCAAGGGACAATCGGAAACACCATATATTTT,TRBV11-2,NA,TRBJ1-3,few
CASSQLDNSYEQYF,TGTGCCAGCAGCCAACTCGACAACTCCTACGAGCAGTACTTC,TRBV7-9,NA,TRBJ2-7,few
CASSRSETQGFSEKLFF,TGTGCCAGCAGCCGTTCAGAAACACAGGGGTTTAGCGAAAAACTGTTTTTT,TRBV7-2,TRBD1,TRBJ1-4,many
CSVLTYGYTF,TGCAGCGTCCTCACCTATGGCTACACCTTC,TRBV29-1,NA,TRBJ1-2,NA
CASSPSRFDYEQYF,TGTGCCAGCAGCCCAAGCAGGTTTGATTACGAGCAGTACTTC,TRBV7-2,NA,TRBJ2-7,many
CASWDYTGELFF,TGTGCCAGCTGGGACTACACCGGGGAGCTGTTTTTT,TRBV27,NA,TRBJ2-2,few
CASSGSDKLNTEAFF,TGTGCCAGCAGCGGCTCCGACAAGTTGAACACTGAAGCTTTCTTT,TRBV7-9,NA,TRBJ1-1,few
CSARAIPMNTEAFF,TGCAGTGCTAGAGCCATCCCCATGAACACTGAAGCTTTCTTT,TRBV20-1,NA,TRBJ1-1,NA
CASSQEVSQGYEQYF,TGTGCCAGCAGCCAAGAGGTGTCCCAGGGTTACGAGCAGTACTTC,TRBV4-2,NA,TRBJ2-7,few
CASSSGQGAMNEKLFF,TGTGCCAGCAGCTCGGGACAGGGGGCGATGAATGAAAAACTGTTTTTT,TRBV7-9,TRBD1,TRBJ1-4,NA
CASSATGGQQYF,TGTGCCAGCAGCGCCACAGGGGGCCAGCAGTACTTC,TRBV9,TRBD1,TRBJ2-7,NA
CASSLLSGGFSNQPQHF,TGTGCCAGCAGTTTATTATCAGGGGGGTTTAGCAATCAGCCCCAGCATTTT,TRBV12-3/TRBV12-4,TRBD1,TRBJ1-5,NA
CASSDETASEAFF,TGTGCCAGCAGTGATGAGACAGCCTCTGAAGCTTTCTTT,TRBV2,NA,TRBJ1-1,few
CASSLRAGDYSNQPQHF,TGTGCCAGCAGCTTACGGGCAGGGGACTATAGCAATCAGCCCCAGCATTTT,TRBV7-6,NA,TRBJ1-5,few